The present T cell receptor beta chain was sequenced within a study of T cell repertoires in cytomegalovirus infection. The wider study: Matching HLA type, along with CMV infection, was indicated by public TCR beta signatures.

This CDR3 is built from 16 residues. The V and J ends lost 5 bases and 5 bases, in that order; junction bases with no gene match: 8. At least ten counts were recorded for this clonotype. The antigen remains unidentified. TCRdb reprocessed the reads via MiXCR and lists one record per CDR3 protein. The data contain 160,000 or so distinct CDR3 sequences, around 22% of them singletons. Study findings and constraints: Within the response measured ex vivo, HLA-C-restricted CMV-specific TCR beta clonotypes were dominant. Totalled public TCR beta family frequency picked out people who carried CMV plus the relevant HLA.

This TCR came from a human donor in good health (CMV status not recorded). Some clones in this sample may be carry-over from other donors' samples. The genes are TRBV12-3 or TRBV12-4 and TRBJ1-6; 8 bases are shared with TRBD1. The sequencing input was PBMCs. The CDR3 nucleotides read TGTGCCAGCAGTGCTACCGGGACAGGCCATAATTCACCCCTCCACTTT. It translates to CASSATGTGHNSPLHF.